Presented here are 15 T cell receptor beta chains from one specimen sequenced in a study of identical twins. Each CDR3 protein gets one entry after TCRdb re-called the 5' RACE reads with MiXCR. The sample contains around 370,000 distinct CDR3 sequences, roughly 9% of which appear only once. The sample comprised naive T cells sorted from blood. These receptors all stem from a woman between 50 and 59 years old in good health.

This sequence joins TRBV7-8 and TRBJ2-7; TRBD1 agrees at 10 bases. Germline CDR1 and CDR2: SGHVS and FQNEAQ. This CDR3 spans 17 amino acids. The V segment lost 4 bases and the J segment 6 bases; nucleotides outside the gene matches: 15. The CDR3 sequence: CASSSSLTGGGLREQYV. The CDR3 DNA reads TGTGCCAGCAGCTCCTCGTTGACAGGGGGCGGCCTTCGCGAGCAGTACGTC.

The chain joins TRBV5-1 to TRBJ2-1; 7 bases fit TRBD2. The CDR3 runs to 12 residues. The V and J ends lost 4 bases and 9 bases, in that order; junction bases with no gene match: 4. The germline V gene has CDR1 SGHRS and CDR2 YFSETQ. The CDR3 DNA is TGCGCCAGCAGCACCTCTAGCGGTGAGCAGTTCTTC. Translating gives CASSTSSGEQFF.

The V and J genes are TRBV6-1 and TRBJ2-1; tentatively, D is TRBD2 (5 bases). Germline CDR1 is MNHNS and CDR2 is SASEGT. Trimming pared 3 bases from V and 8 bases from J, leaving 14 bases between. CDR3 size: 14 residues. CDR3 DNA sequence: TGTGCCAGCAGTGACCGACTATATGGCGATGAGCAGTTCTTC. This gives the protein CASSDRLYGDEQFF.

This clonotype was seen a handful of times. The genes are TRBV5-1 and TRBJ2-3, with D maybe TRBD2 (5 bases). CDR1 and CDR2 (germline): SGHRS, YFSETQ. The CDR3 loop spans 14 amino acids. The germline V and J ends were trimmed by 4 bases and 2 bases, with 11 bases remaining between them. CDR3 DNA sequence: TGCGCCAGCAGCCAGAGGGCCCTCACAGATACGCAGTATTTT. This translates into CASSQRALTDTQYF.

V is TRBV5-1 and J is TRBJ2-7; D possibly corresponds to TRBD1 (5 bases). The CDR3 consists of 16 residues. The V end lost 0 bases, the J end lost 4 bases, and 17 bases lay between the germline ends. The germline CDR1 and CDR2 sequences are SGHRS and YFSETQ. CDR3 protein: CASSLGPGQGKYEQYF. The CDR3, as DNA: TGCGCCAGCAGCTTGGGCCCCGGGCAGGGTAAGTACGAGCAGTACTTC.

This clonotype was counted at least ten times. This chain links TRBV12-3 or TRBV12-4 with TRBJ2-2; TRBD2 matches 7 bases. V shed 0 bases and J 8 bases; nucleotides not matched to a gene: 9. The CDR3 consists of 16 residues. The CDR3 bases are TGTGCCAGCAGTTTAGCGCGGGGGATCGGCTCTGGGGAGCTGTTTTTT. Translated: CASSLARGIGSGELFF.

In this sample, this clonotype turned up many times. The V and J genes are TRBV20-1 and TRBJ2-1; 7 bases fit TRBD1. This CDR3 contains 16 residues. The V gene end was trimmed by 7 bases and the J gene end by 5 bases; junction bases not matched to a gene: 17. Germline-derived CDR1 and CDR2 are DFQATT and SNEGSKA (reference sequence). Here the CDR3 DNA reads TGCAGTGTCACCGCAGAGACAGGGACCATGGACAATGAGCAGTTCTTC. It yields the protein CSVTAETGTMDNEQFF.

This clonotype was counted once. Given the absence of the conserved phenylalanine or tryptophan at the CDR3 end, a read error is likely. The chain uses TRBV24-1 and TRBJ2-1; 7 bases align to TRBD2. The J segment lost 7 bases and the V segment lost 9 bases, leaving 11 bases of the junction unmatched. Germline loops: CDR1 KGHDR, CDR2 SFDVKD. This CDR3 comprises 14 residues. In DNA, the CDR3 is TGTGCCACCGGAGGACTAGATCCACGGAATGAGCAGTTCTCC. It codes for CATGGLDPRNEQFS.

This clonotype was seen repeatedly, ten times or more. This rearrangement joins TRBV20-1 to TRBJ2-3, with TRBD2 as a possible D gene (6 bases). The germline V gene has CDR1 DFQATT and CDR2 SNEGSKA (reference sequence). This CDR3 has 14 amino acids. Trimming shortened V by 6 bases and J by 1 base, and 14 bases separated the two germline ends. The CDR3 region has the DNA TGCAGTGCCGCCCTAGCGCGAGGCACAGATACGCAGTATTTT. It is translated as CSAALARGTDTQYF.

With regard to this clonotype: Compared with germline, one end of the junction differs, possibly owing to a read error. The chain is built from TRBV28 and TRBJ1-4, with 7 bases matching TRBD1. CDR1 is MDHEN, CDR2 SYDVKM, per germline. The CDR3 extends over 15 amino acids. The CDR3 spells CSSFGPGQLNEKLFF. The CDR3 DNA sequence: TGTTCCAGCTTCGGACCGGGACAGTTAAATGAAAAACTGTTTTTT.

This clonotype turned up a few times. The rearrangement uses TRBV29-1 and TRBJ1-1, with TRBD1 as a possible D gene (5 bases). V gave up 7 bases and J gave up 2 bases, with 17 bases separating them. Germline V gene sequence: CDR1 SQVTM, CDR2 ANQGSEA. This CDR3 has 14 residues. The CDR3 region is CSALRGVGNTEAFF. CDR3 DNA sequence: TGCAGCGCACTCCGAGGGGTGGGTAACACTGAAGCTTTCTTT.

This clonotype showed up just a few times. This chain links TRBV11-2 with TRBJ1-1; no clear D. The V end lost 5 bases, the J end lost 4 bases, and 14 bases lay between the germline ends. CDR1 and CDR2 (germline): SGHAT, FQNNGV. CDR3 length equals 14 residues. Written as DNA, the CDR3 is TGTGCCAGCAGCCCGGAGGTTTCTCTCACTGAAGCTTTCTTT. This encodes CASSPEVSLTEAFF. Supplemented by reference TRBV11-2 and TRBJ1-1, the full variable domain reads EAGVAQSPRYKIIEKRQSVAFWCNPISGHATLYWYQQILGQGPKLLIQFQNNGVVDDSQLPKDRFSAERLKGVDSTLKIQPAKLEDSAVYLCASSPEVSLTEAFFGQGTRLTVV.

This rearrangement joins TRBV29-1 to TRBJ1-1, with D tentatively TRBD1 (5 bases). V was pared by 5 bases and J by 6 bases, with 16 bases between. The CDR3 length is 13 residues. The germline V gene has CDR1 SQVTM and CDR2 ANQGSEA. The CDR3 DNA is TGCAGCGTTAAGGGACGGAGCAAACCTGAAGCTTTCTTT. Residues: CSVKGRSKPEAFF.

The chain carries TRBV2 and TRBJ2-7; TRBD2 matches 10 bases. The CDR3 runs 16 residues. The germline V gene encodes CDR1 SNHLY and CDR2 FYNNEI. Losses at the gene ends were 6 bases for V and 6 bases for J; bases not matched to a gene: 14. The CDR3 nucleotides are TGTGCCAGCAGCCCAAGGACTAGCGGCAAGGCGGGCGAGCAGTACGTC. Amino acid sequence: CASSPRTSGKAGEQYV.

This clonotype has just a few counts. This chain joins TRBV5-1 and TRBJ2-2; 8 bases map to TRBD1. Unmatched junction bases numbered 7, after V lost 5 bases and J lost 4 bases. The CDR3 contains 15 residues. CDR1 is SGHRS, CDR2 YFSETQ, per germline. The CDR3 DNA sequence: TGCGCCAGCAGTGGACAGGGAAGGGCCACCGGGGAGCTGTTTTTT. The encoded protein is CASSGQGRATGELFF. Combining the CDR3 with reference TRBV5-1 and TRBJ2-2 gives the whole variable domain KAGVTQTPRYLIKTRGQQVTLSCSPISGHRSVSWYQQTPGQGLQFLFEYFSETQRNKGNFPGRFSGRQFSNSRSEMNVSTLELGDSALYLCASSGQGRATGELFFGEGSRLTVL.